These T cell receptor beta chains were read from a single sample in a study of Graves' ophthalmopathy and Graves' hyperthyroidism. TCRdb reprocessed the multiplex PCR reads with MiXCR, giving one entry per CDR3 protein. Of around 660,000 distinct CDR3 sequences in the sample, just over 40% were seen once. Sequenced input: peripheral blood. The origin of the receptors is an adult man with Graves' ophthalmopathy. The CDR3 runs from the conserved cysteine through the conserved F or W. D genes are given only for firm matches. Only part of the rows carry a size: once, few, many, or a class if the clone is expanded.

cdr3_aa | cdr3_nt | j_call | v_call | clone_size | d_call
CASSYPGGGNTGELFF | TGTGCCAGCAGCTACCCCGGTGGGGGAAACACCGGGGAGCTGTTTTTT | TRBJ2-2 | TRBV7-9 | . | .
CASSLFVGYYEQYF | TGTGCCAGCAGCTTGTTTGTCGGCTACTACGAGCAGTACTTC | TRBJ2-7 | TRBV11-2 | many | .
CAISAETGGGAFF | TGTGCCATCAGTGCAGAGACAGGGGGGGGAGCTTTCTTT | TRBJ1-1 | TRBV10-3 | many | TRBD1
CASSPGTLAGNTGELFF | TGTGCCAGCAGCCCCGGGACACTAGCGGGGAACACCGGGGAGCTGTTTTTT | TRBJ2-2 | TRBV7-8 | . | TRBD2
CASSLSETGELFF | TGTGCCAGCAGTTTATCGGAGACCGGGGAGCTGTTTTTT | TRBJ2-2 | TRBV27 | many | .
CASSSSRDRFYELFF | TGTGCCAGCAGCTCATCACGGGACAGATTCTACGAGCTGTTTTTT | TRBJ2-2 | TRBV7-2 | . | TRBD1
CASSEGAACEQYF | TGTGCCAGCAGTGAGGGGGCTGCCTGCGAGCAGTACTTC | TRBJ2-7 | TRBV2 | . | .
CASRPGVGQETQYF | TGTGCCAGCAGACCCGGGGTTGGGCAAGAGACCCAGTACTTC | TRBJ2-5 | TRBV2 | many | .
CATSDEGQGLYNEQFF | TGTGCCACCAGTGACGAGGGACAGGGGCTCTACAATGAGCAGTTCTTC | TRBJ2-1 | TRBV24-1 | . | TRBD1
CASSVGAGSSYEQYF | TGTGCCAGCAGCGTAGGAGCGGGAAGCTCCTACGAGCAGTACTTC | TRBJ2-7 | TRBV9 | . | TRBD2
CASSRQGDSGNTIYF | TGTGCCAGCAGCCGCCAGGGAGACTCTGGAAACACCATATATTTT | TRBJ1-3 | TRBV7-2 | . | .
CASSGATGEQYF | TGTGCCAGCAGCGGCGCTACGGGCGAGCAGTACTTC | TRBJ2-7 | TRBV9 | . | .
CASSDGNGETQYF | TGTGCCAGCAGTGACGGGAATGGAGAGACCCAGTACTTC | TRBJ2-5 | TRBV7-9 | few | .
CATRLAGGTGELFF | TGTGCCACTAGACTAGCGGGAGGTACCGGGGAGCTGTTTTTT | TRBJ2-2 | TRBV15 | . | TRBD2
CASSLEPGNSPLHF | TGTGCCAGCAGCTTGGAGCCAGGGAATTCACCCCTCCACTTT | TRBJ1-6 | TRBV5-1 | . | .
CASTTGTGFGEAFF | TGTGCCAGTACCACCGGGACAGGGTTCGGCGAAGCTTTCTTT | TRBJ1-1 | TRBV19 | . | TRBD1
CATSNQGLSYEQYF | TGTGCCACCAGCAACCAGGGTTTATCCTACGAGCAGTACTTC | TRBJ2-7 | TRBV15 | many | .